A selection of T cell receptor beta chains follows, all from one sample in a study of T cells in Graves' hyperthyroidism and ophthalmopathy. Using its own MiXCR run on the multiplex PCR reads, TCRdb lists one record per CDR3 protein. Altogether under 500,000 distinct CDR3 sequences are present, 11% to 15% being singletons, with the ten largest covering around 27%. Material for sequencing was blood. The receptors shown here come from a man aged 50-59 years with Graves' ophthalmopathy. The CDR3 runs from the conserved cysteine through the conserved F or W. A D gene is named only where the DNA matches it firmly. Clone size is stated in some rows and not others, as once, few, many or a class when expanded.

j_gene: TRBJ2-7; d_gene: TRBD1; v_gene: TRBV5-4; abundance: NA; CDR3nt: TGTGCCAGCAGCTTGGATCCGGGACAGGGTTACGAGCAGTACTTC; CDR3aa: CASSLDPGQGYEQYF
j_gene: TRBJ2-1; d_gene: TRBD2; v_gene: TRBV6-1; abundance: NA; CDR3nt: TGTGCCAGCAGGAGACCGGGGGGTTATGAGCAGTTCTTC; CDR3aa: CASRRPGGYEQFF
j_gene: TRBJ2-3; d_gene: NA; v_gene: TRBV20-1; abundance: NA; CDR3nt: TGCAGTGCTGGCGTCCTAGGTAGCACAGATACGCAGTATTTT; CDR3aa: CSAGVLGSTDTQYF
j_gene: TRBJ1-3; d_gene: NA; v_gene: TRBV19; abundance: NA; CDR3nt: TGTGCCAGTACGGAGGACCCGCTAGGATCTGGAAACACCATATATTTT; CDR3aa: CASTEDPLGSGNTIYF
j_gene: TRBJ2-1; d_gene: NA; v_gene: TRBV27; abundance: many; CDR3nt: TGTGCCAGCAGTTCCCCTAACCTAGCAGTCAATGAGCAGTTCTTC; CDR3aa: CASSSPNLAVNEQFF
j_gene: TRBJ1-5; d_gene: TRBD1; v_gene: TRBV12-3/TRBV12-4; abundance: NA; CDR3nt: TGTGCCAGCAGTTTCGACAGGGTTAATCAGCCCCAGCATTTT; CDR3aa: CASSFDRVNQPQHF
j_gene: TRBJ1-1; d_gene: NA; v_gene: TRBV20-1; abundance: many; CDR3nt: TGCAGTGCCCTATCGACCGACTCGAACACTGAAGCTTTCTTT; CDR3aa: CSALSTDSNTEAFF
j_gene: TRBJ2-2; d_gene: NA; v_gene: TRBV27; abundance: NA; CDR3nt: TGTGCCAGCATGGTTGCGGGAGAGCTGTTTTTT; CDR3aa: CASMVAGELFF
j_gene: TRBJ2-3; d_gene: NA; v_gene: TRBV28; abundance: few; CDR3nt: TGTGCCAGCAGTTACAGGGTAGGGATCGCAGATACGCAGTATTTT; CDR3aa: CASSYRVGIADTQYF
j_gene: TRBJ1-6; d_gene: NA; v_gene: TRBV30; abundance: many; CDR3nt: TGTGCCTGGAGTGTCAACAGGGCTTCACCCCTCCACTTT; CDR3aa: CAWSVNRASPLHF
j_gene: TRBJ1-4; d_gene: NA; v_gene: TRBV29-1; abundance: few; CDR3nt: TGCAGCGTTGGCTTATCTGGGGGAGAAAAACTGTTTTTT; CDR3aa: CSVGLSGGEKLFF
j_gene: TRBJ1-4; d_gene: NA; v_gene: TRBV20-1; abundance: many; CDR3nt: TGCAGTGCTAGAGATTTACAGGGCGAAGCAACTAATGAAAAACTGTTTTTT; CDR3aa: CSARDLQGEATNEKLFF
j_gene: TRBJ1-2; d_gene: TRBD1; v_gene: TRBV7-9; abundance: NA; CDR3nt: TGTGCCAGCAGCGACAGGGACGGTTCTGGCTACACCTTC; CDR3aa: CASSDRDGSGYTF
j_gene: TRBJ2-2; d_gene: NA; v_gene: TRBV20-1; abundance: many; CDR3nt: TGCAGTGCTAGAGATCAAAGGGGAGACTGGAACACCGGGGAGCTGTTTTTT; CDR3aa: CSARDQRGDWNTGELFF
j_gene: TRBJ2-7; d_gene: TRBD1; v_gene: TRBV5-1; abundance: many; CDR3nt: TGTGCCAGCAGTTCCGGGACAGGTTCCTACGAGCAGTACTTC; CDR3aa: CASSSGTGSYEQYF
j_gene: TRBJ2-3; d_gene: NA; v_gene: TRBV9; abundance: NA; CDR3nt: TGTGCCAGCAGCCTTCTCAGTGGCTCCACAGATACGCAGTATTTT; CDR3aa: CASSLLSGSTDTQYF
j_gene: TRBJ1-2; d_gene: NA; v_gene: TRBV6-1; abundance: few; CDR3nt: TGTGCCAGCAGTGAAATCATCGGTGGCTACACCTTC; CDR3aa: CASSEIIGGYTF
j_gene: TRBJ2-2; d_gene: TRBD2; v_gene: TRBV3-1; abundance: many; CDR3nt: TGTGCCAGCAGCCAAGAATCCCTTTTTGCGGGAGGGAACACCGGGGAGCTGTTTTTT; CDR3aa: CASSQESLFAGGNTGELFF
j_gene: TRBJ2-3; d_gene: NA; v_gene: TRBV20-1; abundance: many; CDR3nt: TGCAGTGCTAGAGATAGTAGCGAAATAGATACGCAGTATTTT; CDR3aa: CSARDSSEIDTQYF
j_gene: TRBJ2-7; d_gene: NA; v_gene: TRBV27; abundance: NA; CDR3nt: TGTGCCAGCAGTTTTTCCGCGGGACGGCTCTACGAGCAGTACTTC; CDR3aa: CASSFSAGRLYEQYF
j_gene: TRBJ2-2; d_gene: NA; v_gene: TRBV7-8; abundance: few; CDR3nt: TGTGCCAGCAGCTTAGGGGGCCATGGGGGGTTGTTTTTT; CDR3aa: CASSLGGHGGLFF
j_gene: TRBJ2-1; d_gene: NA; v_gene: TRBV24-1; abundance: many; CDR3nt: TGTGCCACCAGTGACCCCGACAGAGTCAATGAGCAGTTCTTC; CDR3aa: CATSDPDRVNEQFF